The clone carrying this T cell receptor (beta chain) was detected only a few times. This entry comes from a study of shared clonotypes between healthy human individuals. The table came from immunoSEQ multiplex PCR; TCRdb's copy has only in-frame clones and leaves some out. The repertoire consists of approximately 740,000 clones, with approximately 74% occurring once and the leading ten covering 1.7%. Germline V lookup: CDR1 SGHRS, CDR2 YFSETQ. The CDR3 runs 15 residues. The ends were cut back, 2 bases at V and 4 bases at J, with 13 bases in the middle. The chain joins TRBV5-1 to TRBJ2-1, with a tentative D call TRBD1 (6 bases). The TCR was taken from a woman in her twenties or thirties in good health. Sample: memory CD4+ T cells sorted from blood. Subset reported: CD45RA-negative fraction. The CDR3 region has the DNA TGCGCCAGCAGCTTTGACAGGCCTGAATACAATGAGCAGTTCTTC. The encoded protein is CASSFDRPEYNEQFF.